This entry lists 20 T cell receptor beta chains sequenced from one sample in a study of CD8 T cells in Susac syndrome. RNA totalling about 0.5 to 1 ug underwent reverse transcription with random hexamers. TCRdb re-analysed the immunoSEQ multiplex PCR reads in MiXCR, keeping a single row per CDR3 protein. In the table there are about 140,000 distinct CDR3 sequences, around 95% of which are singletons. The sample was CD8+ T cells from PBMCs. Receptors originate from a human donor with Susac syndrome.

The V call is TRBV12-3 or TRBV12-4, the J call TRBJ2-7; 8 positions agree with TRBD2. V lost 6 bases to trimming and J lost 4 bases; unmatched junction nucleotides: 5. The CDR3 extends over 13 amino acids. The CDR3 spells CASRSGSTYEQYF. As DNA, the CDR3 is TGTGCCAGCAGAAGCGGGAGTACATACGAGCAGTACTTC.

CDR3 residues: CAITKNQPQHF. CDR3 nucleotides: TGTGCCATCACAAAGAATCAGCCCCAGCATTTT. The genes are TRBV7-3 and TRBJ1-5; D ambiguous. V shed 10 bases and J shed 4 bases, with 8 bases lying between them. The CDR3 contains 11 residues. Germline values: CDR1 SGHTA, CDR2 FQGTGA.

This sequence joins TRBV4-2 and TRBJ2-7; 12 positions agree with TRBD2. Trimming removed 5 bases from V and 5 bases from J; junction bases left unmatched: 7. The CDR3 contains 15 residues. In germline, CDR1 is LGHNA, CDR2 YNFKEQ. The CDR3 DNA follows: TGTGCCAGCAGCTACGCGACTAGCGGGGGCAACGAGCAGTACTTC. It yields the protein CASSYATSGGNEQYF.

This chain joins TRBV15 and TRBJ2-5; TRBD1 matches 10 bases. The V gene end was trimmed by 3 bases and the J gene end by 1 base; junction bases not matched to a gene: 2. CDR3 length: 15 residues. CDR1 LNHNV and CDR2 YYDKDF come from the germline V gene (reference sequence). The CDR3 sequence is CATSSDRGLQETQYF. The CDR3 nucleotides are TGTGCCACCAGCAGCGACAGGGGGCTCCAAGAGACCCAGTACTTC.

V and J are TRBV12-3 or TRBV12-4 and TRBJ2-7, with 10 bases fitting TRBD2. CDR3 size: 14 residues. Trimming at V came to 4 bases and at J to 4 bases, leaving 4 bases not matched to a gene. The CDR3 region is CASSWGTSVYEQYF. The CDR3 DNA reads as TGTGCCAGCAGTTGGGGGACTAGCGTGTACGAGCAGTACTTC.

The CDR3 sequence is CATSSQTGLVPYEQYF. CDR3 in DNA: TGTGCCACCAGCTCTCAAACGGGACTAGTACCGTACGAGCAGTACTTC. This chain joins TRBV15 and TRBJ2-7, with 8 nucleotides matching TRBD2. J lost 4 bases, V lost 5 bases, and 13 bases had no gene match. Looked up from germline, CDR1 is LNHNV and CDR2 is YYDKDF (reference sequence). The length of the CDR3 is 16 residues.

The rearrangement joins TRBV2 to TRBJ1-5; D is unresolved. The CDR3 consists of 14 residues. Deletions cut 4 bases from V and 6 bases from J, with 13 bases between. Germline CDR1 is SNHLY and CDR2 is FYNNEI. The CDR3 is CASSGGGSGQPQHF. CDR3 in DNA: TGTGCCAGCAGTGGCGGAGGGAGCGGTCAGCCCCAGCATTTT. The variable domain in full, completed from reference TRBV2 and TRBJ1-5, reads EPEVTQTPSHQVTQMGQEVILRCVPISNHLYFYWYRQILGQKVEFLVSFYNNEISEKSEIFDDQFSVERPDGSNFTLKIRSTKLEDSAMYFCASSGGGSGQPQHFGDGTRLSIL.

The chain is built from TRBV12-3 or TRBV12-4 and TRBJ2-7; a possible D gene is TRBD1 (6 bases). The CDR3 loop spans 17 amino acids. V shed 5 bases and J shed 4 bases, with 24 bases lying between them. CDR3 loop: CASSRDTGGQTKYEQYF. CDR3 DNA sequence: TGTGCCAGCAGTCGGGACACCGGTGGTCAAACCAAATACGAGCAGTACTTC.

The chain has TRBV6-6 and TRBJ2-1, with TRBD2 matching over 7 bases. Germline CDR1 reads MNHNY; CDR2 reads SVGAGI (reference sequence). V dropped 6 bases and J dropped 6; count of bases not matched to a gene: 5. The CDR3 contains 13 residues. In DNA form, the CDR3 reads TGTGCCAGCAGCAGCGGGGCCGTCAATGAGCAGTTCTTC. Amino acid sequence: CASSSGAVNEQFF.

The rearrangement uses TRBV9 and TRBJ1-2, with D perhaps matching TRBD1 (6 bases). The CDR3 is 12 amino acids. The V and J ends lost 7 bases and 5 bases respectively, with 12 bases between them. Germline-derived CDR1 and CDR2 are SGDLS and YYNGEE. CDR3 in DNA: TGTGCCAGCTCTGGACAGTTATATGGCTACACCTTC. Protein sequence: CASSGQLYGYTF.

The chain couples TRBV6-6 to TRBJ2-7; D may be TRBD1 or TRBD2 (5 bases each). The CDR3 runs to 14 residues. The germline gives CDR1 MNHNY, CDR2 SVGAGI (reference sequence). Deletions cut 8 bases from V and 3 bases from J, with 17 bases between. The CDR3 spells CASGDWGTYYEQYF. DNA of the CDR3: TGTGCCAGCGGCGATTGGGGGACCTACTACGAGCAGTACTTC.

The V call is TRBV13, the J call TRBJ1-4, with unresolved D. Germline loops: CDR1 PRHDT, CDR2 FYEKMQ (reference sequence). Between the trimmed V and J ends, which lost 2 bases and 8 bases, there was a span of 12 bases. The CDR3 length is 14 residues. The CDR3 is CASSLLIEGEKLFF. DNA for the CDR3: TGTGCCAGCAGCTTACTCATCGAGGGAGAAAAACTGTTTTTT.

V and J are TRBV19 and TRBJ1-1; D is perhaps TRBD1 (5 bases). Germline CDR1 LNHDA, CDR2 SQIVND (reference sequence). The CDR3 runs 16 residues. Trimming pared 0 bases from V and 4 bases from J, leaving 15 bases between. The CDR3 DNA reads TGTGCCAGTAGTATAGACGGCGGGGGAAGGGTCACTGAAGCTTTCTTT. This encodes CASSIDGGGRVTEAFF. The variable domain in full, completed from reference TRBV19 and TRBJ1-1, reads DGGITQSPKYLFRKEGQNVTLSCEQNLNHDAMYWYRQDPGQGLRLIYYSQIVNDFQKGDIAEGYSVSREKKESFPLTVTSAQKNPTAFYLCASSIDGGGRVTEAFFGQGTRLTVV.

The chain couples TRBV6-5 to TRBJ1-1; D unclear. CDR3 length: 13 residues. CDR1 MNHEY and CDR2 SVGAGI come from the germline V gene. Trimming shortened V by 0 bases and J by 8 bases, and 10 bases separated the two germline ends. The CDR3 spells CASSYSSAREAFF. The CDR3 DNA sequence: TGTGCCAGCAGTTACTCGTCTGCCCGGGAAGCTTTCTTT.

The gene calls are TRBV20-1 and TRBJ2-7; the D is unclear. V shed 3 bases and J shed 5 bases, with 23 bases lying between them. This CDR3 spans 16 amino acids. CDR1 is DFQATT, CDR2 SNEGSKA, per germline (reference sequence). DNA of the CDR3: TGCAGTGCTAGCTCATTCGGACGAGACACGGATCACGAGCAGTACTTC. Translation gives CSASSFGRDTDHEQYF.

This sequence joins TRBV7-8 and TRBJ2-1; D call uncertain. Per the germline V gene, CDR1 is SGHVS and CDR2 is FQNEAQ. This CDR3 is built from 12 residues. Trimming removed 3 bases from V and 7 bases from J, with 7 bases in between. The CDR3 region has the DNA TGTGCCAGCAGCTTTAGGACGAATGAGCAGTTCTTC. Translation: CASSFRTNEQFF. The whole variable domain, filled in from reference TRBV7-8 and TRBJ2-1, reads GAGVSQSPRYKVAKRGQDVALRCDPISGHVSLFWYQQALGQGPEFLTYFQNEAQLDKSGLPSDRFFAERPEGSVSTLKIQRTQQEDSAVYLCASSFRTNEQFFGPGTRLTVL.

The CDR3 loop reads CASSFNTGANEQYF. The DNA of the CDR3 is TGTGCCAGCAGCTTTAATACAGGGGCAAACGAGCAGTACTTC. The rearrangement uses TRBV7-9 and TRBJ2-7; 7 bases match TRBD1. The CDR3 length is 14 residues. Per the germline V gene, CDR1 is SEHNR and CDR2 is FQNEAQ (reference sequence). Trimming cost V 3 bases and J 5 bases; bases outside gene matches: 7.

The V gene is TRBV12-3 or TRBV12-4, the J gene TRBJ2-4; 9 bases line up with TRBD1. J was trimmed by 8 bases and V by 2 bases; bases with no gene match: 7. This CDR3 contains 15 residues. For the CDR3, the DNA is TGTGCCAGCAGTTTAAGGGACAGGGATTGGGACATTCAGTACTTC. Its translation: CASSLRDRDWDIQYF.

The rearrangement links TRBV3-1 to TRBJ2-7, with 8 bases aligning to TRBD2. Germline V gene data show CDR1 as LGHDT and CDR2 as YNNKEL (reference sequence). CDR3 length: 14 amino acids. V shed 3 bases, J shed 6 bases, and the junction held 7 bases outside the gene matches. The CDR3 DNA sequence: TGTGCCAGCAGCCAGCGGACTAGCAGGGGCGAGCAGTACTTC. Translated, it gives CASSQRTSRGEQYF.

The chain carries TRBV5-6 and TRBJ2-3; no clear D. Germline CDR1 is SGHDT and CDR2 is YYEEEE. This CDR3 contains 12 residues. Trimming removed 4 bases at V and 1 base at J, with 4 bases between. The CDR3 sequence is CASSTGTDTQYF. CDR3 nucleotides: TGTGCCAGCAGCACCGGCACAGATACGCAGTATTTT.